The entry that follows covers one T cell receptor (beta chain) sequence. Antigen unknown. The data were taken from a study of T cells expressing NK-cell markers. cDNA encoding TCR beta was synthesized via 5'RACE template switching incorporating UMIs. TCRdb re-called the 5' RACE reads; every CDR3 protein appears as one record, without DNA. This sample's clone table lists some 450,000 distinct CDR3 sequences. Overall study findings and caveats: Expanded NKG2C+ T cell clones were not confirmed as HCMV-specific. The study found these clonotypes also leading the CD3+CD56-NKG2C+ fraction in a few donors.

Sequenced input: blood T cells: a sorted CD56 or NKG2C T cell subset, CD4+ or CD8+ T cells, or bulk PBMC T cells (not recorded which). This TCR derives from a woman between 18 and 75 years old in good health.

The CDR3 reads CSALTSGYEQYF. The genes are TRBV20-1 and TRBJ2-7; the TCRdb D gene call, TRBD2, has no DNA to confirm it. This CDR3 is built from 12 residues. Looked up from germline, CDR1 is DFQATT and CDR2 is SNEGSKA (reference sequence).